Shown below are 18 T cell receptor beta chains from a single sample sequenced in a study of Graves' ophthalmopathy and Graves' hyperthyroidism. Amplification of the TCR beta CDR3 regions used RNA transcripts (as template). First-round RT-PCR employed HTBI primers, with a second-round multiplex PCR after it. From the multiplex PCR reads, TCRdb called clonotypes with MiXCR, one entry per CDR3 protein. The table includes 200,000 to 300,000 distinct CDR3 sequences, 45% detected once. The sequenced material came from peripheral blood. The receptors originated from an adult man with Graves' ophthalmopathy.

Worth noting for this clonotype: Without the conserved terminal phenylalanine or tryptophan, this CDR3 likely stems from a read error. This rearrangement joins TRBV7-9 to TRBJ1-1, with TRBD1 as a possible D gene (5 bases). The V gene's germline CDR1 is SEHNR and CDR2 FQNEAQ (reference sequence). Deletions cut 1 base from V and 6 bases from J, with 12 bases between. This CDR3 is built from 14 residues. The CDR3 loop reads CASSLVGADAEAFL. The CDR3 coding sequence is TGTGCCAGCAGCTTAGTAGGGGCTGACGCTGAAGCTTTCCTT.

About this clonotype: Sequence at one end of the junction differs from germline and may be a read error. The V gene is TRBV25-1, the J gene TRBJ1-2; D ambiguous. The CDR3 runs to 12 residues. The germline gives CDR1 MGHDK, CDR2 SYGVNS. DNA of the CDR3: TGTGCCAGCAGCTTAGGCAACTATGGCTACGCCTTC. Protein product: CASSLGNYGYAF.

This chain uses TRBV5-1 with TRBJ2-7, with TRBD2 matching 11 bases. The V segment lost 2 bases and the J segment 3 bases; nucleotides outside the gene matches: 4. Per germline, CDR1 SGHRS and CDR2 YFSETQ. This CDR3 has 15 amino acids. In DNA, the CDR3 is TGCGCCAGCAGCTTATCCGGGACTAGCGGCTACGAGCAGTACTTC. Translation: CASSLSGTSGYEQYF.

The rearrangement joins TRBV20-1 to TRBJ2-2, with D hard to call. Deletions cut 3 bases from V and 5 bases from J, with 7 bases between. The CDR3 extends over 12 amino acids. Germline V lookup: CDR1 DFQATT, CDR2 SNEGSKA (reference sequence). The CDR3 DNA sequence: TGCAGTGCTAGTATAACAACCGGGGAGCTGTTTTTT. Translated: CSASITTGELFF.

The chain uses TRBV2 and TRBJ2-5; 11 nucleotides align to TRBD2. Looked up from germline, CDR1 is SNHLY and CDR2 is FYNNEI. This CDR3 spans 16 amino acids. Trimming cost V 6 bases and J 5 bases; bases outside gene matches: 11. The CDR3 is CASSVSGRAGYETQYF. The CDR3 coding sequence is TGTGCCAGCAGCGTTAGCGGGAGGGCCGGGTATGAGACCCAGTACTTC.

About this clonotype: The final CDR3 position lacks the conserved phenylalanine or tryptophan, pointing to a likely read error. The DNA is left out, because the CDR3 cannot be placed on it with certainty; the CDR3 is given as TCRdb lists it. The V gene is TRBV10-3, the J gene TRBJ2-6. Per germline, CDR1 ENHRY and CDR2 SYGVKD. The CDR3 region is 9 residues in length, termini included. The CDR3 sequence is CAITPTGTS.

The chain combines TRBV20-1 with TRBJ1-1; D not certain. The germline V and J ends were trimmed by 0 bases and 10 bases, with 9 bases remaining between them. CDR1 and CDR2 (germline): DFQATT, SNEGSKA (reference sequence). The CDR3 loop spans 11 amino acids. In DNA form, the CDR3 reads TGCAGTGCTAGAGACCGGCCGACAGCTTTCTTT. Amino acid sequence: CSARDRPTAFF.

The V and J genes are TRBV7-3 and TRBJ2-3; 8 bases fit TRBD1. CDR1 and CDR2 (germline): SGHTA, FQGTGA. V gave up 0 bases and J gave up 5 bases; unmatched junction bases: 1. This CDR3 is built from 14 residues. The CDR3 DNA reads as TGTGCCAGCAGCTTAACGACAGGGGAAGATACGCAGTATTTT. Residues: CASSLTTGEDTQYF.

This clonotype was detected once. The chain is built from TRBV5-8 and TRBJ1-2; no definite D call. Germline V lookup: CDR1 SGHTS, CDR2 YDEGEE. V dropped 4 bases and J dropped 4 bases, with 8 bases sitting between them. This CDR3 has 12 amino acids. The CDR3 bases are TGTGCCAGCAGCCCCCCCGGCTATGGCTACACCTTC. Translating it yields CASSPPGYGYTF.

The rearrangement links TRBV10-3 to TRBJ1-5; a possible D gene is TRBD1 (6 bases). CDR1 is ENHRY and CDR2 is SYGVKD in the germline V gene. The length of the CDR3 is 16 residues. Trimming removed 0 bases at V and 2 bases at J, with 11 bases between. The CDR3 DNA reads TGTGCCATCAGTGAGTCGAAGGGGGGGGGCAATCAGCCCCAGCATTTT. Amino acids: CAISESKGGGNQPQHF.

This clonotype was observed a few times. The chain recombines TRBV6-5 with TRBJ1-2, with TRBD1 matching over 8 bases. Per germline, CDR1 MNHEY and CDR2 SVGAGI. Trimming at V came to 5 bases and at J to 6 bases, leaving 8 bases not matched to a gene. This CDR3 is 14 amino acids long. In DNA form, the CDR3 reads TGTGCCAGCAGTGAACGGACAGGGATCCATGGCTACACCTTC. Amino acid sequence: CASSERTGIHGYTF.

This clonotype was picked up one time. CDR3 bases: TGTGCCAGCAGCCCACGGGACAGGGCGTTTTCCTACGAGCAGTACTTC. Amino acids: CASSPRDRAFSYEQYF. The chain recombines TRBV9 with TRBJ2-7; TRBD1 matches 9 bases. CDR1 is SGDLS and CDR2 is YYNGEE in the germline V gene. CDR3 length: 16 residues. V shed 4 bases, J shed 1 base, and the junction held 9 bases outside the gene matches.

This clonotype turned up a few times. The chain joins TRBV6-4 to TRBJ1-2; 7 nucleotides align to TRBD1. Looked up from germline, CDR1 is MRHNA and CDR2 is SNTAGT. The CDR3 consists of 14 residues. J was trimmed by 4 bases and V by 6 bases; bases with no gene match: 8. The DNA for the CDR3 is TGTGCCAGCAGAAGGACAGGAACCTTCTATGGCTACACCTTC. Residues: CASRRTGTFYGYTF.

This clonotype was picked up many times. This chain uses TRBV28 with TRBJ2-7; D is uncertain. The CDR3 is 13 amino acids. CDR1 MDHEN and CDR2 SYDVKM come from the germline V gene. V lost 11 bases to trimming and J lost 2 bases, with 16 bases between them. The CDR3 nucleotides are TGTGCCTGTTCAGGAACTGGCCCCTACGAGCAGTACTTC. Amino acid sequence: CACSGTGPYEQYF.

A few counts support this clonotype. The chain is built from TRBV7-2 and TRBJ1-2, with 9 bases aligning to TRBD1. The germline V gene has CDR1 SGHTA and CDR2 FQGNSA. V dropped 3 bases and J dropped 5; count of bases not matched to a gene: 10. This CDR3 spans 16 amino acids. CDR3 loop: CASSLNPPGTGYGYTF. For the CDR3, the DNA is TGTGCCAGCAGCTTGAACCCCCCAGGGACAGGGTATGGCTACACCTTC.

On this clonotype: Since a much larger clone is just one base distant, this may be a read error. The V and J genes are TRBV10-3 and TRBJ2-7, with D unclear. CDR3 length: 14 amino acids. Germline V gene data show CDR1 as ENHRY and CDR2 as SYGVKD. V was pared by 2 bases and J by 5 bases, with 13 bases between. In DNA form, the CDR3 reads TGTGCCATCAGTGAGCCCCAGACTCGCGACGAGCAGTACTTC. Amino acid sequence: CAISEPQTRDEQYF.

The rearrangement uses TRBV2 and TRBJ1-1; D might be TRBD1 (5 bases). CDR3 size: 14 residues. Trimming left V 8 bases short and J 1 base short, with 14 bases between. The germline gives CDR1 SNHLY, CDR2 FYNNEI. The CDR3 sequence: CASGLNGGNTEAFF. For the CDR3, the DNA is TGTGCCAGCGGGCTTAACGGGGGGAACACTGAAGCTTTCTTT.

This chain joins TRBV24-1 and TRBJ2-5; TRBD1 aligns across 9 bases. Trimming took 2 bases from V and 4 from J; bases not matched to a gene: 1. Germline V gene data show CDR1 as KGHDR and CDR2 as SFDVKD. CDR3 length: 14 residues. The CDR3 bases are TGTGCCACCAGTGATTGGGACAGGGCAGAGACCCAGTACTTC. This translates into CATSDWDRAETQYF.